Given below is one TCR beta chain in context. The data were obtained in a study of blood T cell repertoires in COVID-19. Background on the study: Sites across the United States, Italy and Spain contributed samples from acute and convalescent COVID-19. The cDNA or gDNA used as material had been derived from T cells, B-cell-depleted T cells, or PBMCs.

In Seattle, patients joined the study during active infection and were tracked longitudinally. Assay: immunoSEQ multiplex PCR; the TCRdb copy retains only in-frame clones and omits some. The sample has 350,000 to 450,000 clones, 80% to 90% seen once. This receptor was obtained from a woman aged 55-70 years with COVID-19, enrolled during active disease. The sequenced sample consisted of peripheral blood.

The CDR3 DNA reads as TGTGCCAGCAGGGCGACACAGGGGGGCGACGAGCAGTACTTC. Translation: CASRATQGGDEQYF. The J gene is TRBJ2-7, the V gene TRBV7-2; 8 nucleotides line up with TRBD1. Per the germline V gene, CDR1 is SGHTA and CDR2 is FQGNSA. There are 14 residues in the CDR3. Unmatched junction bases numbered 9, after V lost 6 bases and J lost 5 bases.